The present TCR beta chain was sequenced within a study of blood T cell repertoires in COVID-19. The assay was immunoSEQ multiplex PCR, and TCRdb's table has in-frame clones only and misses some. Seen here are approximately 170,000 clones, approximately 79% observed once, and the top ten hold approximately 3%. Germline assignment: CDR1 GTSNPN and CDR2 SVGIG (reference sequence). V was shortened by 2 bases and J by 4 bases, with 16 bases between the two germline ends. This CDR3 comprises 15 residues. The TCR originated in a woman at least 80 years old with acute or convalescent COVID-19. Source material: peripheral blood. The chain recombines TRBV30 with TRBJ2-3; D is ambiguous. The CDR3 sequence is CAWSYGLTESDTQYF. The DNA for the CDR3 is TGTGCCTGGAGTTATGGCCTTACCGAATCAGATACGCAGTATTTT. The entire variable domain, with the rest obtained from reference TRBV30 and TRBJ2-3, is as follows: SQTIHQWPATLVQPVGSPLSLECTVEGTSNPNLYWYRQAAGRGLQLLFYSVGIGQISSEVPQNLSASRPQDRQFILSSKKLLLSDSGFYLCAWSYGLTESDTQYFGPGTRLTVL.